The clone carrying this T cell receptor (beta chain) has a handful of counts. This record comes from a study of blood T cell repertoires in COVID-19. Here immunoSEQ multiplex PCR was the method, and the copy in TCRdb shows in-frame clones only, minus some. This sample has about 170,000 clones, with approximately 85% found just once. This CDR3 region has 12 residues. Germline V gene data show CDR1 as SGHTA and CDR2 as FQGTGA. V gave up 0 bases and J gave up 5 bases, with 5 bases separating them. The V gene is TRBV7-3, the J gene TRBJ2-7, with D possibly matching TRBD2 (5 bases). Material: peripheral blood. The receptor was derived from a man aged 35-49 years who had recovered from COVID-19. The CDR3 sequence is CASSLTGDEQYF. DNA for the CDR3: TGTGCCAGCAGCTTAACCGGGGACGAGCAGTACTTC.